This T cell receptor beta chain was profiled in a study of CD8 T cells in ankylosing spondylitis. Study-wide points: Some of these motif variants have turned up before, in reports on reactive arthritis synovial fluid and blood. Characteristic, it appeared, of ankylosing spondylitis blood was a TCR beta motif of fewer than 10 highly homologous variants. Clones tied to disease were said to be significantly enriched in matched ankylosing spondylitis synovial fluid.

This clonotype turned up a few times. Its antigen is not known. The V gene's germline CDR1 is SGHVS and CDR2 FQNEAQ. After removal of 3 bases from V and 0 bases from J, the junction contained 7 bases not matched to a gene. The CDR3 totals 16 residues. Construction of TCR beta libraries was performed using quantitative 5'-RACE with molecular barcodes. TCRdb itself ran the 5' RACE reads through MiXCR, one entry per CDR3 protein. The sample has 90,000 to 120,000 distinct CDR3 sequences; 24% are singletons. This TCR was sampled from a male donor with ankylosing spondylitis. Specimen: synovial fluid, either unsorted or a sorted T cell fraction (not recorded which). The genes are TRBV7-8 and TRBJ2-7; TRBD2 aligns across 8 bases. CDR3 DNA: TGTGCCAGCAGCTTGGACGGGAGGGAGGCCTCCTACGAGCAGTACTTC. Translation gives CASSLDGREASYEQYF.